The clone carrying this TCR beta chain has only a few counts. As yet, its antigen is unknown. The data stem from a study of early T cells in non-severe SARS-CoV-2 infection. Overall study findings and caveats: Missing private and CD4 specificities, VDJdb matching favored anti-spike CD8 responses.

MiXCR was run by TCRdb on the 5' RACE reads, yielding one entry per CDR3 protein. The sample lists tens of thousands of distinct CDR3 sequences; 11% were seen once. Trimming stripped 7 bases from V and 3 bases from J, with 13 bases between. Germline-derived CDR1 and CDR2 are MDHEN and SYDVKM. This CDR3 spans 14 amino acids. The specimen sequenced was whole blood. This clonotype was obtained from an adult who was a healthcare worker with PCR-confirmed SARS-CoV-2 infection or an uninfected control (not recorded which). V usage is TRBV28 and J usage is TRBJ2-1, with D perhaps TRBD1 or TRBD2 (7 bases each). The CDR3 loop is CASTAGGGYNEQFF. Here the CDR3 DNA reads TGTGCCAGCACCGCAGGGGGGGGCTACAATGAGCAGTTCTTC. Drawing the rest from reference TRBV28 and TRBJ2-1, the complete variable domain is DVKVTQSSRYLVKRTGEKVFLECVQDMDHENMFWYRQDPGLGLRLIYFSYDVKMKEKGDIPEGYSVSREKKERFSLILESASTNQTSMYLCASTAGGGYNEQFFGPGTRLTVL.